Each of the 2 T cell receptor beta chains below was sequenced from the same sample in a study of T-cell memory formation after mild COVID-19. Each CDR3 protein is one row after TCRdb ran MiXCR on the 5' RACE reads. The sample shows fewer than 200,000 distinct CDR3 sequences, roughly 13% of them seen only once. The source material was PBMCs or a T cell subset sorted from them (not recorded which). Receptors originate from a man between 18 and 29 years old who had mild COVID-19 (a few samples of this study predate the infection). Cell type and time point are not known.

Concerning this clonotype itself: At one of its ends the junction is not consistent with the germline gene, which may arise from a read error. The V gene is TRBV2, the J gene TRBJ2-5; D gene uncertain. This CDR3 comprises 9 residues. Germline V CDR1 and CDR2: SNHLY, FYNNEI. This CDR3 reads CASGSVRHF. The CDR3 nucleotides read TGTGCCAGCGGGTCCGTGCGGCACTTC.

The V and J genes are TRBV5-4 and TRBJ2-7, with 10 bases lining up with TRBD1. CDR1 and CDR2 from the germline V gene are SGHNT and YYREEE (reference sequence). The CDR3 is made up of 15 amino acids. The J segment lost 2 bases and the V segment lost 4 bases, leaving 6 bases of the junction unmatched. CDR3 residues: CASSVWDRGTYEQYV. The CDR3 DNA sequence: TGTGCCAGCAGCGTGTGGGACAGGGGCACCTACGAGCAGTACGTC.